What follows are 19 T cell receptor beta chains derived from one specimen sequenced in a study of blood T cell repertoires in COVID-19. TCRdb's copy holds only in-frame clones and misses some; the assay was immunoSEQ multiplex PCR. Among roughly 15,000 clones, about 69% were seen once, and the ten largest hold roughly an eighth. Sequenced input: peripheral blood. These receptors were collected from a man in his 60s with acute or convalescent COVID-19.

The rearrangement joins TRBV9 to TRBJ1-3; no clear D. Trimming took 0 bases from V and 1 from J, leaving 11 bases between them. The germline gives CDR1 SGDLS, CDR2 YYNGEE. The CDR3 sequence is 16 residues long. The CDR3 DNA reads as TGTGCCAGCAGCGTAGGTCCATCCGGTTCTGGAAACACCATATATTTT. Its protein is CASSVGPSGSGNTIYF.

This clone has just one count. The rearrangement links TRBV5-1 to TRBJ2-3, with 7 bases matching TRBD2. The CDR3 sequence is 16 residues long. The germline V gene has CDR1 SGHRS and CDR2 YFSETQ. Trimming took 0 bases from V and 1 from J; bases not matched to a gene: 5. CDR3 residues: CASSLAPGGGTDTQYF. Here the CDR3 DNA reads TGCGCCAGCAGCTTGGCCCCGGGAGGAGGCACAGATACGCAGTATTTT.

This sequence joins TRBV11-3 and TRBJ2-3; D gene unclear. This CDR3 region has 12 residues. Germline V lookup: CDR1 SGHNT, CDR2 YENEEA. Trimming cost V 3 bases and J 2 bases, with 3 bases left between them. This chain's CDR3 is CASSFYTDTQYF. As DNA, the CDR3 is TGTGCCAGCAGCTTCTACACAGATACGCAGTATTTT.

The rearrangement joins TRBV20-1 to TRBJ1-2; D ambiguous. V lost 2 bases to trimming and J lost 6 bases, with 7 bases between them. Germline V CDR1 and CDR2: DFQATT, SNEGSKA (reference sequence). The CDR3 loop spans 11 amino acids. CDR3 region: CSARFSDGYTF. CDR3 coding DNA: TGCAGTGCTAGATTTTCGGATGGCTACACCTTC.

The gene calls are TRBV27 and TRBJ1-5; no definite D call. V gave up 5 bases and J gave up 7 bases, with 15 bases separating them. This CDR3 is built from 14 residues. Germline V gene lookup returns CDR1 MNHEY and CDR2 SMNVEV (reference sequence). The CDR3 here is CASSPIGGGQPQHF. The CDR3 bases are TGTGCCAGCAGTCCCATCGGAGGCGGACAGCCCCAGCATTTT.

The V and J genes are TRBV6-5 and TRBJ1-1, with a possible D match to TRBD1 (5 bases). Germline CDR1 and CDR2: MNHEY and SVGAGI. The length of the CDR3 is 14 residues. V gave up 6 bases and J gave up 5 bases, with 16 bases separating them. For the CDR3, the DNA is TGTGCCAGCAGCACAGACAAAAGGGGAACTGAAGCTTTCTTT. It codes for CASSTDKRGTEAFF.

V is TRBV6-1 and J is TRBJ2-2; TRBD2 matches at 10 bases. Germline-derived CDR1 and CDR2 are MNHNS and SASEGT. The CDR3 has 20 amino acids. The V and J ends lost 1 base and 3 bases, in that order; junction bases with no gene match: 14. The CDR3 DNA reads TGTGCCAGCAGTGAAGTCCGTGGTGCAAGCGGGGGGGGTTACACCGGGGAGCTGTTTTTT. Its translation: CASSEVRGASGGGYTGELFF.

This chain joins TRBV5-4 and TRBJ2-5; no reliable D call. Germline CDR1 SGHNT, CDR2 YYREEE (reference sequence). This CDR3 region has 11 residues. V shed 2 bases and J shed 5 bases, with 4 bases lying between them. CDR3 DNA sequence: TGTGCCAGCAGCTTCGGTGAGACCCAGTACTTC. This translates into CASSFGETQYF.

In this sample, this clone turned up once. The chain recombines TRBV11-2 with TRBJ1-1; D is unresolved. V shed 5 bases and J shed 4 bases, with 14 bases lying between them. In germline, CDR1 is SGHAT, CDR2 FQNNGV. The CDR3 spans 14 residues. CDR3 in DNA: TGTGCCAGCAGCCTCGTAATCCGGGGCACTGAAGCTTTCTTT. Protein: CASSLVIRGTEAFF.

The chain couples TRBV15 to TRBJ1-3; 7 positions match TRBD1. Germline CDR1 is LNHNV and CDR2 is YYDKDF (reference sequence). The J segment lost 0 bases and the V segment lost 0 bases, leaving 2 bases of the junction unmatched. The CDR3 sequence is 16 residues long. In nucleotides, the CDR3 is TGTGCCACCAGCAGAGACAGGGGGATCTCTGGAAACACCATATATTTT. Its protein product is CATSRDRGISGNTIYF.

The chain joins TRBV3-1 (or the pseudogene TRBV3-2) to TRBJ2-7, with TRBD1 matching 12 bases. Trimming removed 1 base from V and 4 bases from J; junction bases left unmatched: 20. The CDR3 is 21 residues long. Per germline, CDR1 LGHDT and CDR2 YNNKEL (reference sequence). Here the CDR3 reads CASSQADSVGDRGRILYEQYF. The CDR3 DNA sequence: TGTGCCAGCAGCCAAGCGGATTCGGTAGGGGACAGGGGGCGGATACTGTACGAGCAGTACTTC.

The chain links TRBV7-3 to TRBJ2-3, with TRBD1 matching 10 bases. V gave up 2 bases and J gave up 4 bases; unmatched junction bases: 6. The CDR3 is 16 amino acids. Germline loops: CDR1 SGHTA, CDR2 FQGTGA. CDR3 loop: CASSLVGTGEADTQYF. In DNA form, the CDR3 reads TGTGCCAGCAGCTTAGTGGGGACAGGGGAAGCAGATACGCAGTATTTT.

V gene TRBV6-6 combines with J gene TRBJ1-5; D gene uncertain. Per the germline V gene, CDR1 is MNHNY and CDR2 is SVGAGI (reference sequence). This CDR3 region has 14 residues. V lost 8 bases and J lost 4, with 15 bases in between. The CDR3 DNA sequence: TGTGCCAGCGGTTCGGGATCTCATAATCAGCCCCAGCATTTT. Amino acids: CASGSGSHNQPQHF.

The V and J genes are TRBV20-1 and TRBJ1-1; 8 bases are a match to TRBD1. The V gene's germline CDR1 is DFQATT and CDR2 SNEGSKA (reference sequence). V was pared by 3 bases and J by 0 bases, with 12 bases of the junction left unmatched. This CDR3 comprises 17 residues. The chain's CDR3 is CSASRRGQLPLNTEAFF. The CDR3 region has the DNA TGCAGTGCTAGTCGCAGGGGGCAATTGCCGTTGAACACTGAAGCTTTCTTT.

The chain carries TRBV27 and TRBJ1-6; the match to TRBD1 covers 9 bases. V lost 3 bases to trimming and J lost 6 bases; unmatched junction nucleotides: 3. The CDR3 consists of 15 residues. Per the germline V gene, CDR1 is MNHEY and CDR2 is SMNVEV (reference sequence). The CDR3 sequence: CASSFMDRGNSPLHF. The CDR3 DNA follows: TGTGCCAGCAGTTTCATGGACAGGGGTAATTCACCCCTCCACTTT.

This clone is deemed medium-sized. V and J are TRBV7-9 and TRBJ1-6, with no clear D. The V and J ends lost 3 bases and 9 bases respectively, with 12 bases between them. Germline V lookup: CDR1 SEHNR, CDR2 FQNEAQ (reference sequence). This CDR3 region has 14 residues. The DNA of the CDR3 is TGTGCCAGCAGCTTCGCGGAGGGTCGTTCACCCCTCCACTTT. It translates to CASSFAEGRSPLHF.

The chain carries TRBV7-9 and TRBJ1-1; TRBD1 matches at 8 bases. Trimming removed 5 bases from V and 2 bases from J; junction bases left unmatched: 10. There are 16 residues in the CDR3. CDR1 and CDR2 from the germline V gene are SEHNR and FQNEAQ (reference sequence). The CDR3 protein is CASSPRYGQGNTEAFF. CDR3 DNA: TGTGCCAGCAGCCCTCGGTACGGACAGGGAAACACTGAAGCTTTCTTT.

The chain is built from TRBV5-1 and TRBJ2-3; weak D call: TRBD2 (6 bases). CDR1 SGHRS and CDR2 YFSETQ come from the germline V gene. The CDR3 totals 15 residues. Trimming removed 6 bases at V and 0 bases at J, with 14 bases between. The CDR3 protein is CASTIGLTSTDTQYF. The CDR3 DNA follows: TGCGCCAGCACCATTGGACTAACTAGCACAGATACGCAGTATTTT.

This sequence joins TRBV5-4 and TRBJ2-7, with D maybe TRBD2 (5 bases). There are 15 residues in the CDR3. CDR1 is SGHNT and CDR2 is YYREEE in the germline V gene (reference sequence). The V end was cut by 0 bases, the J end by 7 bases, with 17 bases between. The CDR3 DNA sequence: TGTGCCAGCAGCTTGGGGGCAACAGCGGCCGGGGAGCAGTACTTC. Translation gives CASSLGATAAGEQYF.